A selection of T cell receptor beta chains follows, all from one sample in a study of a mutant IDH1 vaccine in newly diagnosed glioma. Antigens of these TCRs are unknown. Using immunoSEQ multiplex PCR, the repertoire was profiled, and TCRdb retains in-frame clones only, with some absent. The sample records about 50,000 clones, about 92% being singletons. This specimen was PBMCs, taken from a glioma patient whose treatment included an IDH1 peptide vaccine. Every receptor here comes from a man aged 50-60 years with glioma. CDR3s include the opening cysteine and the closing phenylalanine or tryptophan. D genes are given only for firm matches. Not every row has a clone size; where given, it reads once, few, many or a size class.

clone size	D gene	V gene	J gene	CDR3 DNA	CDR3 protein
-	-	TRBV7-8	TRBJ2-1	TGTGCCAGCAGCTTAGCGCGGAGAAGCTCCTACAATGAGCAGTTCTTC	CASSLARRSSYNEQFF
-	TRBD1	TRBV7-3	TRBJ2-3	TGTGCCAGCAGCCCGCGGACAGGGGGCCCCGGAGATACGCAGTATTTT	CASSPRTGGPGDTQYF
-	TRBD1	TRBV28	TRBJ2-1	TGTGCCAGCAACAGCCCGGGACAGGGGGCAGTCGATGAGCAGTTCTTC	CASNSPGQGAVDEQFF
-	TRBD1	TRBV7-2	TRBJ1-2	TGTGCCAGCAGCTACAGGGGGGAGAACTATGGCTACACCTTC	CASSYRGENYGYTF
-	TRBD1	TRBV28	TRBJ1-2	TGTGCCAGCAGTCTACCAGGGGGCTTGTTTGGCTACACCTTC	CASSLPGGLFGYTF
-	TRBD1	TRBV5-1	TRBJ2-2	TGCGCCAGCAGCTTACAGGGGGCGTGGACCGGGGAGCTGTTTTTT	CASSLQGAWTGELFF
-	TRBD1	TRBV5-4	TRBJ1-1	TGTGCCAGCAGCTTACCGGAGGGGACAGGGGTAGCTTTCTTT	CASSLPEGTGVAFF
-	-	TRBV2	TRBJ2-1	TGTGCCAGTTCAGGCGGGTTGCTCCGCAATGAGCAGTTCTTC	CASSGGLLRNEQFF
-	-	TRBV6-5	TRBJ1-2	TGTGCCAGCACCGACCGTCGGGGCTACACCTTC	CASTDRRGYTF
-	-	TRBV10-2	TRBJ1-5	TGCGCCAGCAGTGAGTCGCAGGGTTTGAATCAGCCCCAGCATTTT	CASSESQGLNQPQHF
-	-	TRBV29-1	TRBJ2-7	TGCAGCGTTGGTGGACTCTCCTACGAGCAGTACTTC	CSVGGLSYEQYF
-	TRBD1	TRBV7-9	TRBJ2-1	TGTGCCAGCAGCCCCCAGACAGGGCGCTCCTACAATGAGCAGTTCTTC	CASSPQTGRSYNEQFF
-	-	TRBV6-1	TRBJ1-6	TGTGCCAGCAGTGAAGCGGAGGGTGGATCACCCCTCCACTTT	CASSEAEGGSPLHF
-	TRBD2	TRBV5-1	TRBJ2-3	TGCGCCAGCAGCCTAATAGCGGGAGGAAGAGGAGATACGCAGTATTTT	CASSLIAGGRGDTQYF
-	-	TRBV10-1	TRBJ1-2	TGCGCCGGCAAAACAGGGAGCTATGGCTACACCTTC	CAGKTGSYGYTF
-	-	TRBV25-1	TRBJ1-5	TGTGCCAGCAGTGTTACAGGAAGCAATCAGCCCCAGCATTTT	CASSVTGSNQPQHF
-	TRBD1	TRBV6-1	TRBJ2-7	TGTGCCAGCAGTGAAGCGTGGGGACAGGGGACCTACGAGCAGTACTTC	CASSEAWGQGTYEQYF
once	-	TRBV9	TRBJ2-2	TGTGCCAGCAGCGAACCGTTTGGACTATCACCCGGGGAGCTGTTTTTT	CASSEPFGLSPGELFF
-	-	TRBV27	TRBJ1-2	TGTGCCAGCAGTCCGTCTGGGTCTTTGTATGGCTACACCTTC	CASSPSGSLYGYTF
-	-	TRBV19	TRBJ2-7	TGTGCCAGCGCCATCACTGGCTCCTACGAGCAGTACTTC	CASAITGSYEQYF
-	-	TRBV18	TRBJ1-5	TGTGCCAGCTCCAACTATCCGGGCAATCAGCCCCAGCATTTT	CASSNYPGNQPQHF
-	-	TRBV14	TRBJ1-2	TGTGCCAGCAGCCCTCCTTTCCAGGGGCTCGGCTACACCTTC	CASSPPFQGLGYTF
-	TRBD1	TRBV6-1	TRBJ1-2	TGTGCCAGCAGTGGACAGGGCCGAGGGGGCTACACCTTC	CASSGQGRGGYTF
-	-	TRBV6-1	TRBJ1-1	TGTGCCAGCAGCGGCGAGATGGTGAACACTGAAGCTTTCTTT	CASSGEMVNTEAFF
-	TRBD2	TRBV4-1	TRBJ2-5	TGCGCCAGCAGCCAAGAACCTAGCGGGAGGTCCCGGACCCAGTACTTC	CASSQEPSGRSRTQYF
-	TRBD1	TRBV19	TRBJ1-1	TGTGCCAGTATGGGGACAGGGAGTACTGAAGCTTTCTTT	CASMGTGSTEAFF
-	-	TRBV7-2	TRBJ1-1	TGTGCCAGCAGCTTCTTGGCAGGGTCTGCTGAAGCTTTCTTT	CASSFLAGSAEAFF
-	-	TRBV7-9	TRBJ2-3	TGTGCCAGCAGCTTAGTGGCTGGCCCGGCGGATACGCAGTATTTT	CASSLVAGPADTQYF
-	-	TRBV19	TRBJ1-2	TGTGCCAGTAGTATAACCCACGGACGGGCCAAGGGTGGCTACACCTTC	CASSITHGRAKGGYTF